The clone carrying this T cell receptor beta chain has a count of ten or more. This entry belongs to a study of T cells after yellow fever vaccination. Study results and caveats: For sorted memory subsets on day 0, almost all vaccine-responding clonotypes were undetectable. Abundant clonotypes (contaminants from the bulk population) could be present in FACS-sorted repertoires.

The germline V gene has CDR1 MDHEN and CDR2 SYDVKM. V lost 5 bases to trimming and J lost 5 bases, with 18 bases between them. The CDR3 is 15 residues long. UMIs were added to TCR cDNA along with a universal primer site when it was made by 5'RACE template switching. TCRdb re-called the 5' RACE reads with MiXCR, one entry per CDR3 protein. Seen here are about 25,000 distinct CDR3 sequences, roughly 3.2% observed once, and the top ten hold around 0.95%. The specimen was PBMCs, either bulk or a sorted T-cell subset (CD4+, CD8+, memory, or dextramer-sorted; not recorded which), collected 35 to 50 days after the first yellow fever vaccination. The TCR originated in a man aged 18 to 29 who received the YFV17D yellow fever vaccine. The chain employs TRBV28 and TRBJ2-5; tentatively, D is TRBD2 (6 bases). DNA of the CDR3: TGTGCCAGCAGTATGGCTGGAGGGCTGAAGGAGACCCAGTACTTC. Its protein is CASSMAGGLKETQYF.